These 28 T cell receptor beta chains were all obtained from the same sample, sequenced in a study of shared clonotypes between healthy human individuals. TCRdb keeps only in-frame clones here, not all; method: immunoSEQ multiplex PCR. The table has some 490,000 clones, roughly 80% seen once. The sample consisted of PBMCs. These receptors all stem from a woman aged 40 to 49 in good health. Some clones in this sample may be carry-over from other donors' samples.

The rearrangement uses TRBV5-4 and TRBJ2-1, with 7 bases matching TRBD2. Per the germline V gene, CDR1 is SGHNT and CDR2 is YYREEE (reference sequence). J lost 6 bases, V lost 4 bases, and 10 bases had no gene match. CDR3 length: 15 amino acids. The CDR3 region has the DNA TGTGCCAGCAGCCAACCCTGGGGCGGGGGCAATGAGCAGTTCTTC. This codes for CASSQPWGGGNEQFF.

This clone appeared many times. The chain employs TRBV4-2 and TRBJ2-7; D is perhaps TRBD2 (5 bases). There are 16 residues in the CDR3. Germline V gene data show CDR1 as LGHNA and CDR2 as YNFKEQ. The V and J ends lost 0 bases and 1 base respectively, with 13 bases between them. CDR3 residues: CASSQDPGGGSYEQYF. The DNA for the CDR3 is TGTGCCAGCAGCCAAGATCCCGGAGGTGGGTCCTACGAGCAGTACTTC.

The rearrangement joins TRBV7-3 to TRBJ2-7, with 15 bases identical to TRBD2. The CDR3 runs 16 residues. CDR1 SGHTA and CDR2 FQGTGA come from the germline V gene. The ends lost 5 bases at V and 1 base at J; junction bases unmatched: 3. CDR3 region: CASSRGLAGGSYEQYF. The CDR3 nucleotides read TGTGCCAGCAGCCGGGGACTAGCGGGGGGTTCCTACGAGCAGTACTTC. The whole variable domain, remainder taken from reference TRBV7-3 and TRBJ2-7, is GAGVSQTPSNKVTEKGKYVELRCDPISGHTALYWYRQSLGQGPEFLIYFQGTGAADDSGLPNDRFFAVRPEGSVSTLKIQRTERGDSAVYLCASSRGLAGGSYEQYFGPGTRLTVT.

This chain joins TRBV19 and TRBJ1-4; TRBD1 might be the D (5 bases). V dropped 3 bases and J dropped 2 bases, with 13 bases sitting between them. CDR1 is LNHDA, CDR2 SQIVND, per germline (reference sequence). The CDR3 runs to 16 residues. The CDR3: CASSITGGGTNEKLFF. The CDR3 DNA follows: TGTGCCAGTAGTATCACAGGAGGTGGGACTAATGAAAAACTGTTTTTT.

Many counts were recorded for this clone. J is TRBJ2-7 and V is TRBV7-2; a weak D match, TRBD1 (6 bases). Trimming removed 5 bases at V and 3 bases at J, with 14 bases between. The CDR3 is made up of 14 amino acids. The germline V gene has CDR1 SGHTA and CDR2 FQGNSA. CDR3: CASSPRDTNYEQYF. The CDR3, as DNA: TGTGCCAGCAGCCCACGGGACACAAACTACGAGCAGTACTTC.

The V call is TRBV10-3, the J call TRBJ2-2; perhaps TRBD1 as D (6 bases). Germline CDR1 ENHRY, CDR2 SYGVKD. The CDR3 length is 14 residues. V dropped 7 bases and J dropped 1 base, with 10 bases sitting between them. The CDR3 protein is CAITRTENTGELFF. In DNA form, the CDR3 reads TGTGCCATCACCAGGACAGAGAACACCGGGGAGCTGTTTTTT.

A word on this clone: Only one base separates this from a far larger clonotype, so it likely reflects a read error. The V and J genes are TRBV9 and TRBJ2-7; TRBD1 matches at 7 bases. V gave up 4 bases and J gave up 5 bases; unmatched junction bases: 12. Germline assignment: CDR1 SGDLS and CDR2 YYNGEE. The CDR3 covers 15 residues. CDR3 protein: CASSLTGQCSDEQYF. Here the CDR3 DNA reads TGTGCCAGCAGCTTGACGGGACAGTGCAGCGACGAGCAGTACTTC.

The chain employs TRBV4-2 and TRBJ2-3; 12 bases agree with TRBD2. The CDR3 is made up of 17 amino acids. The germline V gene encodes CDR1 LGHNA and CDR2 YNFKEQ. V dropped 4 bases and J dropped 3; count of bases not matched to a gene: 8. CDR3 sequence (DNA): TGTGCCAGCAGCCCCCTGACTAGCGGGAGATCGACAGATACGCAGTATTTT. It translates to CASSPLTSGRSTDTQYF.

This clone showed up just once. A far larger clone is a single base away, which makes a read error likely. The chain is built from TRBV28 and TRBJ2-5; D tentatively fits TRBD1 or TRBD2 (6 bases each). The CDR3 has 15 amino acids. Germline values: CDR1 MDHEN, CDR2 SYDVKM. CDR3 bases: TGTGCCACCTATGGCTGGGGGGCGTTAGGGGAGACCCGGTACTTC. Translation gives CATYGWGALGETRYF.

With regard to this clone: A far larger clone is just one base off, so this is likely a read error. Other DNA sequences from this sample encode an identical CDR3 as well. CDR3 loop: CASSQGTSGGTQETQYF. The CDR3 DNA sequence: TGTGCCAGCAGCCAAGGAACTAGCGGGGGGACACAAGAGACCCAGTACTTC. The V gene is TRBV4-2, the J gene TRBJ2-5; 12 bases align to TRBD2. The CDR3 runs 17 residues. CDR1 is LGHNA, CDR2 YNFKEQ, per germline. Trimming took 1 base from V and 2 from J; bases not matched to a gene: 5.

The rearrangement links TRBV29-1 to TRBJ2-7; D remains ambiguous. Looked up from germline, CDR1 is SQVTM and CDR2 is ANQGSEA. V lost 2 bases and J 4 bases, leaving 12 bases between the germline ends. The CDR3 runs to 13 residues. CDR3 nucleotide sequence: TGCAGCGTTGAACTCAGGCCAACATACGAGCAGTACTTC. Protein: CSVELRPTYEQYF.

As to this clone: This likely stems from a read error, as it lies one base from a far larger clone. The V call is TRBV5-1, the J call TRBJ1-3; D not resolved. The V gene's germline CDR1 is SGHRS and CDR2 YFSETQ. V lost 0 bases to trimming and J lost 0 bases, with 4 bases between them. The CDR3 has 14 residues. In DNA, the CDR3 is TGCGCCAGCAGCTTGGTGGTCTCTGGAAACACCATATATTTT. This sequence encodes CASSLVVSGNTIYF.

V and J are TRBV29-1 and TRBJ1-1; 8 bases align to TRBD1. CDR3 length equals 13 residues. With 7 bases clipped from V and 1 base from J, the junction kept 5 bases outside the gene matches. Per germline, CDR1 SQVTM and CDR2 ANQGSEA. In nucleotides, the CDR3 is TGCAGCGCCAAAACAGGGGGGAACACTGAAGCTTTCTTT. Its translation: CSAKTGGNTEAFF.

Turning to this clone: A far more abundant clone sits one base away, making this likely a read error. The sample has other DNA sequences that encode this CDR3 too. The genes are TRBV7-3 and TRBJ1-1, with D maybe TRBD1 (5 bases). Germline-derived CDR1 and CDR2 are SGHTA and FQGTGA. The CDR3 covers 11 residues. The CDR3 here is CASSLGEKAFF. The CDR3 DNA sequence: TGTGCCAGCAGCTTGGGGGAGAAAGCTTTCTTC. Variable domain in full (rest from reference TRBV7-3 and TRBJ1-1): GAGVSQTPSNKVTEKGKYVELRCDPISGHTALYWYRQSLGQGPEFLIYFQGTGAADDSGLPNDRFFAVRPEGSVSTLKIQRTERGDSAVYLCASSLGEKAFFGQGTRLTVV.

Ten or more counts support this clone. This chain uses TRBV5-1 with TRBJ2-1, with TRBD2 matching 7 bases. Germline lookup yields CDR1 SGHRS and CDR2 YFSETQ. The J segment lost 9 bases and the V segment lost 4 bases, leaving 7 bases of the junction unmatched. The CDR3 length is 13 residues. The CDR3 DNA reads TGCGCCAGCAGCCCGCGAGTAGCGGGTGAGCAGTTCTTC. Translated, it gives CASSPRVAGEQFF.

The V and J genes are TRBV28 and TRBJ2-5, with 8 bases fitting TRBD2. The CDR3 extends over 17 amino acids. The germline V gene has CDR1 MDHEN and CDR2 SYDVKM. The J segment lost 4 bases and the V segment lost 8 bases, leaving 18 bases of the junction unmatched. The CDR3 loop reads CASWPLLVTSGRETQYF. The CDR3 nucleotides are TGTGCCAGCTGGCCACTCCTGGTTACTAGCGGCAGAGAGACCCAGTACTTC.

This clone was observed once. A far bigger clonotype differs at one base, so this is likely a read error. In the same sample, other DNA sequences code for this CDR3. The CDR3 here is CASSLSGMKGEQFF. CDR3 coding DNA: TGCGCCAGCAGCCTAAGCGGGATGAAGGGTGAGCAGTTCTTC. The chain carries TRBV5-1 and TRBJ2-1, with TRBD2 matching over 7 bases. The germline CDR1 and CDR2 sequences are SGHRS and YFSETQ. The CDR3 sequence is 14 residues long. J lost 9 bases, V lost 4 bases, and 10 bases had no gene match.

This chain connects TRBV5-1 to TRBJ2-6; tentatively, D is TRBD2 (5 bases). CDR1 SGHRS and CDR2 YFSETQ come from the germline V gene. With 0 bases removed from V and 1 base from J, the gap between germline ends came to 14 bases. The CDR3 has 18 amino acids. For the CDR3, the DNA is TGCGCCAGCAGCTTGGCTCCCAACCCGGGGTCTGGGGCCAACGTCCTGACTTTC. Translation: CASSLAPNPGSGANVLTF.

The V call is TRBV6-4, the J call TRBJ2-7; 11 nucleotides align to TRBD2. The CDR3 totals 16 residues. From germline, CDR1 is MRHNA and CDR2 SNTAGT. V was pared by 6 bases and J by 4 bases, with 11 bases of the junction left unmatched. CDR3 loop: CASRKTSGRGGYEQYF. CDR3 coding DNA: TGTGCCAGCAGGAAAACTAGCGGGAGAGGAGGTTACGAGCAGTACTTC.

V usage is TRBV10-3 and J usage is TRBJ2-1; possibly TRBD2 for D (7 bases). Germline V gene lookup returns CDR1 ENHRY and CDR2 SYGVKD. V was trimmed by 3 bases and J by 7 bases, leaving 16 bases between them. The CDR3 is made up of 15 amino acids. CDR3 sequence: CAISEGGVSRNEQFF. CDR3 DNA sequence: TGTGCCATCAGTGAAGGGGGGGTCAGCCGTAATGAGCAGTTCTTC.

The genes are TRBV6-6 and TRBJ2-7; no firm D call. V was pared by 4 bases and J by 0 bases, with 10 bases between. Per the germline V gene, CDR1 is MNHNY and CDR2 is SVGAGI (reference sequence). The CDR3 runs 14 residues. Here the CDR3 DNA reads TGTGCCAGCAGTTTGGGCTCCAACTCCTACGAGCAGTACTTC. The encoded protein is CASSLGSNSYEQYF.

This chain uses TRBV5-1 with TRBJ2-7, with D perhaps assigned TRBD1 or TRBD2 (6 bases each). CDR1 is SGHRS and CDR2 is YFSETQ in the germline V gene. This CDR3 is 12 amino acids long. Trimming shortened V by 4 bases and J by 5 bases, and 10 bases separated the two germline ends. This chain's CDR3 is CASSPGGHEQYF. The CDR3 nucleotides are TGCGCCAGCAGCCCTGGGGGGCACGAGCAGTACTTC.

The table lists this clone with many counts. The chain employs TRBV5-1 and TRBJ1-4, with 8 positions matching TRBD1. There are 14 residues in the CDR3. Germline V CDR1 and CDR2: SGHRS, YFSETQ. Trimming removed 4 bases from V and 8 bases from J; junction bases left unmatched: 7. The CDR3 DNA reads as TGCGCCAGCAGCACCGGACAGGGCCGGGAAAAACTGTTTTTT. Translated: CASSTGQGREKLFF.

This clone has only a few counts. The rearrangement joins TRBV28 to TRBJ2-7; D perhaps matches TRBD1 (6 bases). The CDR3 extends over 15 amino acids. CDR1 MDHEN and CDR2 SYDVKM come from the germline V gene. Trimming cost V 2 bases and J 0 bases, with 11 bases left between them. The CDR3 here is CASSLTDSLSYEQYF. The CDR3 region has the DNA TGTGCCAGCAGTTTAACGGACAGCCTCTCCTACGAGCAGTACTTC. Complete variable domain (other parts from reference TRBV28 and TRBJ2-7): DVKVTQSSRYLVKRTGEKVFLECVQDMDHENMFWYRQDPGLGLRLIYFSYDVKMKEKGDIPEGYSVSREKKERFSLILESASTNQTSMYLCASSLTDSLSYEQYFGPGTRLTVT.

The chain combines TRBV5-1 with TRBJ2-7, with D unresolved. This CDR3 has 11 amino acids. Germline CDR1 is SGHRS and CDR2 is YFSETQ. The V end was cut by 3 bases, the J end by 5 bases, with 6 bases between. In nucleotides, the CDR3 is TGCGCCAGCAGCTCCAGGCACGAGCAGTACTTC. This sequence encodes CASSSRHEQYF.

With regard to this clone: A far bigger clonotype differs at one base, so this is likely a read error. The chain combines TRBV30 with TRBJ1-5; D perhaps matches TRBD1 (5 bases). Germline values: CDR1 GTSNPN, CDR2 SVGIG (reference sequence). This CDR3 is 13 amino acids long. The CDR3 nucleotides are TGTGCCTGGAATATGGGGGGTAATCGGCCCCAGCATTTT. Protein: CAWNMGGNRPQHF.

The chain employs TRBV6-6 and TRBJ2-3; D is undetermined. Trimming left V 5 bases short and J 1 base short, with 10 bases between. The CDR3 is made up of 14 amino acids. Germline V gene sequence: CDR1 MNHNY, CDR2 SVGAGI (reference sequence). This CDR3 reads CASSVVLGTDTQYF. As DNA, the CDR3 is TGTGCCAGCAGTGTGGTTTTGGGCACAGATACGCAGTATTTT.

This clone was found a few times. This chain uses TRBV6-5 with TRBJ1-5; maybe TRBD1 (5 bases). Germline V gene data show CDR1 as MNHEY and CDR2 as SVGAGI. The CDR3 covers 14 residues. V was shortened by 2 bases and J by 4 bases, with 9 bases between the two germline ends. The CDR3 is CASSYGGPNQPQHF. CDR3 bases: TGTGCCAGCAGTTACGGGGGACCGAATCAGCCCCAGCATTTT.